Shown below are 19 T cell receptor beta chains from a single sample sequenced in a study of siplizumab effects on memory and regulatory T cells. Libraries were prepared by immunoSEQ multiplex PCR; TCRdb keeps only in-frame clonotypes and omits some of them. The sample shows approximately 46,000 clones, 93% of them seen only once. Sequenced material: CD8+ T cells sorted from blood. These receptors were taken from a human donor in good health.

The genes are TRBV15 and TRBJ1-5; D is unresolved. This CDR3 has 13 residues. Germline CDR1 is LNHNV and CDR2 is YYDKDF (reference sequence). V lost 0 bases, J lost 7 bases, and 7 bases lay in between. This CDR3 is CATSRDEWQPQHF. In DNA, the CDR3 is TGTGCCACCAGCAGAGATGAATGGCAGCCCCAGCATTTT. The full variable domain, its missing parts supplied by reference TRBV15 and TRBJ1-5, is DAMVIQNPRYQVTQFGKPVTLSCSQTLNHNVMYWYQQKSSQAPKLLFHYYDKDFNNEADTPDNFQSRRPNTSFCFLDIRSPGLGDTAMYLCATSRDEWQPQHFGDGTRLSIL.

The chain joins TRBV6-6 to TRBJ2-1; the D gene is possibly TRBD2 (5 bases). The CDR3 totals 15 residues. V was cut by 6 bases and J by 0 bases, with 12 bases left in between. From germline, CDR1 is MNHNY and CDR2 SVGAGI (reference sequence). The CDR3 sequence is CASRSGGSSYNEQFF. CDR3 DNA sequence: TGTGCCAGCAGATCCGGAGGTAGCTCCTACAATGAGCAGTTCTTC.

The chain is built from TRBV11-2 and TRBJ2-2; TRBD1 or TRBD2 may be the D gene (5 bases each). The V end was cut by 2 bases, the J end by 6 bases, with 10 bases between. The CDR3 contains 14 residues. Germline V gene lookup returns CDR1 SGHAT and CDR2 FQNNGV. In DNA, the CDR3 is TGTGCCAGCAGCTTATACCGGGGCTCCGGGGAGCTGTTTTTT. Translated, it gives CASSLYRGSGELFF.

The chain is built from TRBV27 and TRBJ1-4; D ambiguous. The ends were cut back, 5 bases at V and 8 bases at J, with 9 bases in the middle. The CDR3 is 12 amino acids. CDR1 is MNHEY, CDR2 SMNVEV, per germline (reference sequence). This CDR3 reads CASSDTPEKLFF. CDR3 sequence (DNA): TGTGCCAGCAGTGATACCCCGGAAAAACTGTTTTTT. Complete variable domain (other parts from reference TRBV27 and TRBJ1-4): EAQVTQNPRYLITVTGKKLTVTCSQNMNHEYMSWYRQDPGLGLRQIYYSMNVEVTDKGDVPEGYKVSRKEKRNFPLILESPSPNQTSLYFCASSDTPEKLFFGSGTQLSVL.

The chain links TRBV19 to TRBJ1-1; D may be TRBD1 (6 bases). Trimming took off 7 bases at V and 1 base at J, with 16 bases between the two ends. This CDR3 region has 15 residues. Germline-derived CDR1 and CDR2 are LNHDA and SQIVND (reference sequence). CDR3 nucleotides: TGTGCCAGTAAAAAGGGGGGATTGAGGAACACTGAAGCTTTCTTT. Amino acids: CASKKGGLRNTEAFF. Variable domain in full (rest from reference TRBV19 and TRBJ1-1): DGGITQSPKYLFRKEGQNVTLSCEQNLNHDAMYWYRQDPGQGLRLIYYSQIVNDFQKGDIAEGYSVSREKKESFPLTVTSAQKNPTAFYLCASKKGGLRNTEAFFGQGTRLTVV.

The rearrangement uses TRBV4-2 and TRBJ1-1, with 9 nucleotides matching TRBD1. V shed 4 bases, J shed 11 bases, and the junction held 2 bases outside the gene matches. In germline, CDR1 is LGHNA, CDR2 YNFKEQ. This CDR3 comprises 11 residues. The CDR3 sequence is CASSLGTGAFF. Written as DNA, the CDR3 is TGTGCCAGCAGCCTAGGGACAGGGGCTTTCTTT.

The V and J genes are TRBV5-4 and TRBJ2-7, with D possibly matching TRBD2 (5 bases). The CDR3 sequence is 15 residues long. The germline V gene encodes CDR1 SGHNT and CDR2 YYREEE (reference sequence). V dropped 1 base and J dropped 0 bases, with 11 bases sitting between them. CDR3 amino acids: CASSLPGRSSYEQYF. CDR3 DNA sequence: TGTGCCAGCAGCTTGCCGGGAAGAAGCTCCTACGAGCAGTACTTC.

The chain carries TRBV19 and TRBJ2-1; D remains unclear. From germline, CDR1 is LNHDA and CDR2 SQIVND (reference sequence). V lost 1 base and J 7 bases, leaving 14 bases between the germline ends. This CDR3 is 15 amino acids long. The DNA for the CDR3 is TGTGCCAGTAGTATAGTCCCCCCAACTGAGAATGAGCAGTTCTTC. Translated, it gives CASSIVPPTENEQFF.

This chain connects TRBV7-9 to TRBJ1-2, with no clear D. The CDR3 is 11 residues long. With 4 bases removed from V and 3 bases from J, the gap between germline ends came to 3 bases. The germline gives CDR1 SEHNR, CDR2 FQNEAQ (reference sequence). CDR3 in DNA: TGTGCCAGCAGCTCGGACTATGGCTACACCTTC. Amino acid sequence: CASSSDYGYTF.

The chain couples TRBV5-5 to TRBJ2-1; D gene uncertain. The CDR3 extends over 13 amino acids. The germline gives CDR1 SGHKS, CDR2 YYEKEE (reference sequence). Trimming took 3 bases from V and 6 from J, leaving 10 bases between them. The CDR3 DNA reads TGTGCCAGCAGCTCACGACGGTCCAATGAGCAGTTCTTC. Translation: CASSSRRSNEQFF.

CDR3 loop: CASSFGQKSGYTF. Here the CDR3 DNA reads TGCGCCAGCAGCTTTGGACAGAAGAGTGGCTACACCTTC. The chain is built from TRBV5-1 and TRBJ1-2; D is possibly TRBD1 (6 bases). The CDR3 is 13 residues long. The V gene's germline CDR1 is SGHRS and CDR2 YFSETQ. V was clipped by 2 bases and J by 7 bases, with 12 bases between them.

The rearrangement joins TRBV6-1 to TRBJ2-4; no clear D gene. The CDR3 is 14 residues long. Trimming took off 11 bases at V and 1 base at J, with 15 bases between the two ends. CDR1 and CDR2 (germline): MNHNS, SASEGT. CDR3 nucleotide sequence: TGTGCCGCGAACGACCCACCTGCCAAAAACATTCAGTACTTC. Translating gives CAANDPPAKNIQYF.

The rearrangement joins TRBV27 to TRBJ2-7; 11 positions agree with TRBD2. Per germline, CDR1 MNHEY and CDR2 SMNVEV (reference sequence). This CDR3 is 19 amino acids long. V trimming: 4 bases; J trimming: 2 bases; junction bases outside the gene matches: 16. The CDR3 region has the DNA TGTGCCAGCAGTTCTGTAGGACTAGCGGGTGCACCCTTGACCTACGAGCAGTACTTC. Its translation: CASSSVGLAGAPLTYEQYF.

The CDR3 spells CASSSGLAGLDEQFF. The CDR3 DNA reads TGTGCCAGCAGCTCAGGACTAGCGGGACTCGATGAGCAGTTCTTC. This chain connects TRBV4-2 to TRBJ2-1; 12 bases align to TRBD2. From germline, CDR1 is LGHNA and CDR2 YNFKEQ. The trim removed 5 bases at V and 8 bases at J, leaving 7 bases unmatched. This CDR3 has 15 amino acids.

The chain is built from TRBV27 and TRBJ2-5; TRBD1 matches 9 bases. This CDR3 contains 13 residues. Trimming cost V 5 bases and J 2 bases; bases outside gene matches: 0. The germline gives CDR1 MNHEY, CDR2 SMNVEV (reference sequence). The CDR3 bases are TGTGCCAGCAGTGGGACAGGGCAAGAGACCCAGTACTTC. Protein sequence: CASSGTGQETQYF.

The CDR3 sequence: CASSPPDGPGGAYYEQYF. CDR3 DNA: TGTGCCAGTAGTCCCCCCGACGGGCCGGGTGGGGCGTACTACGAGCAGTACTTC. The chain links TRBV19 to TRBJ2-7, with a tentative D call TRBD1 (5 bases). The length of the CDR3 is 18 residues. Per germline, CDR1 LNHDA and CDR2 SQIVND (reference sequence). With 5 bases removed from V and 3 bases from J, the gap between germline ends came to 26 bases.

The gene calls are TRBV15 and TRBJ2-2; D call uncertain. This CDR3 is built from 15 residues. Per germline, CDR1 LNHNV and CDR2 YYDKDF (reference sequence). The V end was cut by 0 bases, the J end by 5 bases, with 10 bases between. The CDR3 region is CATSRDQAVTGELFF. Written as DNA, the CDR3 is TGTGCCACCAGCAGAGATCAGGCAGTGACCGGGGAGCTGTTTTTT.

This clone appeared a few times. The chain joins TRBV4-2 to TRBJ2-1; 8 nucleotides agree with TRBD2. CDR1 and CDR2 from the germline V gene are LGHNA and YNFKEQ. Unmatched junction bases numbered 10, after V lost 1 base and J lost 8 bases. This CDR3 has 16 residues. CDR3 amino acids: CASSQAATGGPDEQFF. The CDR3, as DNA: TGTGCCAGCAGCCAAGCGGCGACGGGAGGGCCCGATGAGCAGTTCTTC.

This clone has a single count. This chain links TRBV14 with TRBJ1-1; D remains ambiguous. The CDR3 has 14 amino acids. The germline CDR1 and CDR2 sequences are SGHDN and FVKESK. V shed 4 bases and J shed 2 bases, with 11 bases lying between them. CDR3 coding DNA: TGTGCCAGCAGCCTTGGACGACTAAACACTGAAGCTTTCTTT. Protein: CASSLGRLNTEAFF. The variable domain in full, completed from reference TRBV14 and TRBJ1-1, reads EAGVTQFPSHSVIEKGQTVTLRCDPISGHDNLYWYRRVMGKEIKFLLHFVKESKQDESGMPNNRFLAERTGGTYSTLKVQPAELEDSGVYFCASSLGRLNTEAFFGQGTRLTVV.